The rows below give T cell receptor beta chains drawn from one sample of a study of OX40 agonist ivuxolimab in advanced cancers. Produced via immunoSEQ multiplex PCR; TCRdb's table is partial and in-frame only. The data contain roughly 46,000 clones, 91% of them singletons. The sample here was CD4+ or CD8+ T cells sorted from blood, taken in a trial of the OX40 agonist ivuxolimab. All receptors come from an adult with an advanced solid tumor such as melanoma, head and neck, liver or kidney cancer. CDR3s include the opening cysteine and the closing phenylalanine or tryptophan. Fields, in order: J gene, CDR3 length, V gene, CDR3 protein.

J: TRBJ1-5
length: 13
V: TRBV9
CDR3: CASSVAAGQPQHF

J: TRBJ2-7
length: 16
V: TRBV4-3
CDR3: CASSQDSAGYSYEQYF

J: TRBJ2-7
length: 16
V: TRBV9
CDR3: CASSVTSGTRVYEQYF

J: TRBJ2-5
length: 16
V: TRBV4-1
CDR3: CASSQDQWEGERAQYF

J: TRBJ1-5
length: 12
V: TRBV7-3
CDR3: CASSLGGQPQHF

J: TRBJ2-3
length: 15
V: TRBV4-1
CDR3: CASSQIPDRTDTQYF

J: TRBJ2-2
length: 16
V: TRBV5-4
CDR3: CASSSLLDGVGGELFF

J: TRBJ2-5
length: 16
V: TRBV28
CDR3: CASSLSLIEVQETQYF

J: TRBJ1-2
length: 13
V: TRBV7-9
CDR3: CASSRGTRDGYTF

J: TRBJ1-1
length: 14
V: TRBV29-1
CDR3: CSVAPGPGGAEAFF

J: TRBJ2-7
length: 16
V: TRBV27
CDR3: CASSPGAASLSYEQYF

J: TRBJ1-4
length: 14
V: TRBV4-1
CDR3: CASSARELNEKLFF

J: TRBJ2-3
length: 16
V: TRBV18
CDR3: CASSPRTPRDTDTQYF

J: TRBJ2-3
length: 14
V: TRBV19
CDR3: CASSFRGGTDTQYF

J: TRBJ2-7
length: 15
V: TRBV27
CDR3: CASSPQKGKAYEQYF

J: TRBJ2-1
length: 17
V: TRBV27
CDR3: CASSQASGQAYYNEQFF

J: TRBJ2-4
length: 14
V: TRBV5-6
CDR3: CASRLGRGENIQYF

J: TRBJ2-3
length: 15
V: TRBV27
CDR3: CASNILAGPADTQYF

J: TRBJ1-4
length: 14
V: TRBV19
CDR3: CASSISGVEEKLFF

J: TRBJ2-1
length: 15
V: TRBV6-5
CDR3: CASSTGDSLYNEQFF

J: TRBJ2-1
length: 14
V: TRBV4-1
CDR3: CASSQVLVIVEQFF

J: TRBJ2-7
length: 13
V: TRBV30
CDR3: CAWSVLSYYEQYF

J: TRBJ1-6
length: 16
V: TRBV5-1
CDR3: CASSLEPGRRNSPLHF

J: TRBJ1-1
length: 16
V: TRBV19
CDR3: CASSPKSLVRIAEAFF

J: TRBJ1-4
length: 14
V: TRBV19
CDR3: CASSEVGRGEKLFF

J: TRBJ2-2
length: 16
V: TRBV4-1
CDR3: CASSQASGIMVGELFF

J: TRBJ1-1
length: 14
V: TRBV28
CDR3: CASSLGTGGTEAFF

J: -
length: 14
V: TRBV6-6
CDR3: CASRSIADTYEQYF

J: TRBJ2-1
length: 14
V: TRBV5-4
CDR3: CASSPGTNYNEQFF

J: TRBJ2-1
length: 15
V: TRBV19
CDR3: CASSRSGSSYNEQFF

J: TRBJ2-2
length: 16
V: TRBV27
CDR3: CASSPPQGRNTGELFF

J: TRBJ2-1
length: 15
V: TRBV9
CDR3: CASSLLAGPDLEQFF

J: TRBJ1-4
length: 15
V: TRBV7-9
CDR3: CASSLVGATNEKLFF

J: TRBJ2-2
length: 14
V: TRBV2
CDR3: CASSEGQATGELFF

J: TRBJ2-4
length: 13
V: TRBV6-5
CDR3: CASRPSGAVAENF

J: TRBJ2-5
length: 15
V: TRBV7-9
CDR3: CASSPFGSPKETQYF

J: TRBJ2-2
length: 15
V: TRBV6-1
CDR3: CASSEDGGAYGELFF

J: TRBJ1-1
length: 14
V: TRBV19
CDR3: CASSIGGGETEAFF

J: TRBJ1-3
length: 15
V: TRBV19
CDR3: CASSLPWTSGNTIYF

J: TRBJ2-1
length: 15
V: TRBV6-1
CDR3: CASSERTSGANEQFF

J: TRBJ2-3
length: 16
V: TRBV6-5
CDR3: CASSYSPSGGTDTQYF

J: TRBJ2-7
length: 14
V: TRBV28
CDR3: CATQREGAYYEQYF

J: TRBJ2-3
length: 17
V: TRBV2
CDR3: CASKYGVGGGVLDTQYF

J: TRBJ2-1
length: 15
V: TRBV9
CDR3: CASSVVTSGYNEQFF

J: TRBJ2-7
length: 13
V: TRBV27
CDR3: CASGRGVGDEQYF

J: TRBJ2-7
length: 15
V: TRBV18
CDR3: CASSPAQGTPYEQYF

J: TRBJ2-1
length: 15
V: TRBV4-2
CDR3: CASSQGQGNGNEQFF

J: TRBJ1-5
length: 13
V: TRBV25-1
CDR3: CASSEIGAQPQHF

J: TRBJ2-5
length: 14
V: TRBV2
CDR3: CASSRRDSQETQYF

J: TRBJ1-1
length: 15
V: TRBV9
CDR3: CASSARELPNTEAFF

J: TRBJ2-1
length: 16
V: TRBV7-9
CDR3: CASSIDRDRVYYEQFF

J: TRBJ1-1
length: 12
V: TRBV19
CDR3: CASSIGATEAFF

J: TRBJ2-2
length: 16
V: TRBV11-2
CDR3: CASSLGLGPNTGELFF

J: TRBJ2-1
length: 15
V: TRBV7-6
CDR3: CASSELAGGNNEQFF

J: TRBJ2-2
length: 16
V: TRBV19
CDR3: CASSIVGGPVTGELFF

J: TRBJ1-1
length: 17
V: TRBV7-9
CDR3: CASSLVGGGVAQIQAFF

J: TRBJ1-4
length: 15
V: TRBV27
CDR3: CASSPRAGGVEKLFF